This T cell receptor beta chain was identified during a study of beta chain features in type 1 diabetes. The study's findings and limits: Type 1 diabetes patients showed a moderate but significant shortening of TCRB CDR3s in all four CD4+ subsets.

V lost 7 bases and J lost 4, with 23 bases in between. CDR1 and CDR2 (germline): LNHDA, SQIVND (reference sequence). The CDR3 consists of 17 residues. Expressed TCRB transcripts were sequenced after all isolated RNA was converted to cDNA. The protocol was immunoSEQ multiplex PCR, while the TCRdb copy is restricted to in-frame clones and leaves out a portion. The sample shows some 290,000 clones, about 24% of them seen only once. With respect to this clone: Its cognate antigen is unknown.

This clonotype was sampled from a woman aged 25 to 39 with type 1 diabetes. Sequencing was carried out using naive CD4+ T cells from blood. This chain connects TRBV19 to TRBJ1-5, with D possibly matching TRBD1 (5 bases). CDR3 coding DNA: TGTGCCAGTACTAACCTAAGGGCAGGAAGGGGAAATCAGCCCCAGCATTTT. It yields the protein CASTNLRAGRGNQPQHF.